These 15 T cell receptor beta chains share one sample of origin, sequenced in a study of T-cell reconstitution after alpha-beta-depleted transplantation in children. Unique molecular identifiers featured in how the TCRbeta library was prepared. Each CDR3 protein is one row after TCRdb ran MiXCR on the PCR reads. The sample has approximately 640,000 distinct CDR3 sequences, 16% seen once; the top ten hold approximately 1%. This sample comprised PBMCs from the stem cell graft donor, obtained from the stem cell graft. The receptors originated from a human donor who donated a stem cell graft to a child with acute myeloid leukemia.

This chain connects TRBV14 to TRBJ1-1; D might be TRBD1 (6 bases). The length of the CDR3 is 17 residues. V gave up 5 bases and J gave up 0 bases, with 19 bases separating them. Germline CDR1 is SGHDN and CDR2 is FVKESK. CDR3 DNA sequence: TGTGCCAGCAGCGTCGGGGGCCACTCGCTCATGAACACTGAAGCTTTCTTT. Protein product: CASSVGGHSLMNTEAFF.

This clonotype has at least ten counts. V is TRBV29-1 and J is TRBJ1-4; D possibly corresponds to TRBD1 (5 bases). The length of the CDR3 is 12 residues. The ends were cut back, 2 bases at V and 8 bases at J, with 9 bases in the middle. From germline, CDR1 is SQVTM and CDR2 ANQGSEA. The CDR3 here is CSVERGGEKLFF. CDR3 nucleotide sequence: TGCAGCGTTGAACGGGGGGGAGAAAAACTGTTTTTT.

This rearrangement joins TRBV12-3 or TRBV12-4 to TRBJ2-1; D gene uncertain. The V gene lost 6 bases and the J gene lost 6 bases, with 12 bases spanning the gap. The CDR3 spans 13 residues. CDR3 in amino acids: CASSLLSFNEQFF. The CDR3 DNA is TGTGCCAGCAGCTTACTTAGCTTCAATGAGCAGTTCTTC.

In its sample, this clonotype was seen many times. J is TRBJ1-1 and V is TRBV29-1; D might be TRBD1 (5 bases). The CDR3 sequence is 12 residues long. Germline lookup yields CDR1 SQVTM and CDR2 ANQGSEA. CDR3 DNA: TGCACAGGGATGGGACTTAACACTGAAGCTTTCTTT. This translates into CTGMGLNTEAFF. Full variable domain (outside the CDR3, taken from reference TRBV29-1 and TRBJ1-1): SAVISQKPSRDICQRGTSLTIQCQVDSQVTMMFWYRQQPGQSLTLIATANQGSEATYESGFVIDKFPISRPNLTFSTLTVSNMSPEDSSIYLCTGMGLNTEAFFGQGTRLTVV.

Ten or more counts support this clonotype. This chain connects TRBV5-5 to TRBJ1-2; the match to TRBD1 covers 7 bases. The CDR3 covers 15 residues. The V gene end was trimmed by 6 bases and the J gene end by 4 bases; junction bases not matched to a gene: 12. Germline V gene data show CDR1 as SGHKS and CDR2 as YYEKEE (reference sequence). CDR3 bases: TGTGCCAGCAACTCAAGACAGGGAGGGGTCTATGGCTACACCTTC. It encodes CASNSRQGGVYGYTF.

This chain links TRBV13 with TRBJ2-1; TRBD2 matches at 8 bases. The V segment lost 0 bases and the J segment 3 bases; nucleotides outside the gene matches: 1. This CDR3 has 15 amino acids. Germline CDR1 PRHDT, CDR2 FYEKMQ (reference sequence). The CDR3 loop reads CASSLGRGDYNEQFF. In DNA form, the CDR3 reads TGTGCCAGCAGCTTAGGGCGGGGGGACTACAATGAGCAGTTCTTC.

The chain has TRBV12-3 or TRBV12-4 and TRBJ2-2; D remains ambiguous. Trimming cost V 1 base and J 6 bases, with 12 bases left between them. The CDR3 extends over 15 amino acids. The CDR3: CASSLEVLSPGELFF. The CDR3 bases are TGTGCCAGCAGTTTAGAGGTCTTGTCACCCGGGGAGCTGTTTTTT.

Concerning this clonotype: A much bigger clone sits one base away, suggesting this may be a read error. The V call is TRBV7-9, the J call TRBJ1-5; 7 bases match TRBD1. The germline V gene has CDR1 SEHNR and CDR2 FQNEAQ (reference sequence). Germline trimming cut 7 bases from V and 2 bases from J; bases unmatched to any gene: 2. The CDR3 runs to 13 residues. CDR3: CASTGTGNQPQHF. DNA for the CDR3: TGTGCCAGCACCGGGACAGGCAATCAGCCCCAGCATTTT.

The chain carries TRBV4-2 and TRBJ2-2; 7 positions match TRBD2. Germline V gene sequence: CDR1 LGHNA, CDR2 YNFKEQ. J lost 1 base, V lost 4 bases, and 6 bases had no gene match. CDR3 length: 16 amino acids. This chain's CDR3 is CASSLNSGGNTGELFF. The CDR3 coding sequence is TGTGCCAGCAGCCTCAATTCGGGGGGGAACACCGGGGAGCTGTTTTTT.

This chain links TRBV7-2 with TRBJ2-7; 8 nucleotides agree with TRBD1. Trimming cost V 5 bases and J 1 base; bases outside gene matches: 7. This CDR3 comprises 15 residues. Looked up from germline, CDR1 is SGHTA and CDR2 is FQGNSA. The CDR3 reads CASSLRTGRSYEQYF. The CDR3 nucleotides read TGTGCCAGCAGCCTACGGACAGGGAGATCCTACGAGCAGTACTTC.

This clonotype was counted between two and nine times. This rearrangement joins TRBV20-1 to TRBJ1-5, with unresolved D. CDR1 is DFQATT, CDR2 SNEGSKA, per germline (reference sequence). The CDR3 totals 16 residues. Trimming took 6 bases from V and 0 from J, leaving 18 bases between them. CDR3 in DNA: TGCAGTGCCACCGCGGCGGCAGACTATAGCAATCAGCCCCAGCATTTT. Its translation: CSATAAADYSNQPQHF.

This clonotype was detected many times. The V gene is TRBV6-1, the J gene TRBJ1-5, with unresolved D. Trimming left V 7 bases short and J 2 bases short, with 15 bases between. Per the germline V gene, CDR1 is MNHNS and CDR2 is SASEGT. This CDR3 contains 15 residues. DNA for the CDR3: TGTGCCAGCACCTCGGTCGTATCGGGCAATCAGCCCCAGCATTTT. Its translation is CASTSVVSGNQPQHF.

This clonotype appeared many times. The chain carries TRBV25-1 and TRBJ1-1, with TRBD1 as a possible D gene (5 bases). Germline assignment: CDR1 MGHDK and CDR2 SYGVNS. V lost 0 bases to trimming and J lost 2 bases, with 10 bases between them. The CDR3 extends over 15 amino acids. CDR3 coding DNA: TGTGCCAGCAGTGAATACGGGGGATTCAACACTGAAGCTTTCTTT. This codes for CASSEYGGFNTEAFF.

There are a few counts of this clonotype. The chain links TRBV12-3 or TRBV12-4 to TRBJ2-1; TRBD2 matches 9 bases. The CDR3 totals 15 residues. Losses at the gene ends were 5 bases for V and 4 bases for J; bases not matched to a gene: 6. The CDR3 nucleotides read TGTGCCAGCAGTCCTACTAGCGGGTGGTACAATGAGCAGTTCTTC. Amino acids: CASSPTSGWYNEQFF.

This clonotype was detected ten times or more. The V call is TRBV7-6, the J call TRBJ2-1; tentatively, D is TRBD1 or TRBD2 (6 bases each). In germline, CDR1 is SGHVS, CDR2 FNYEAQ. V lost 1 base to trimming and J lost 3 bases, with 13 bases between them. The CDR3 covers 16 residues. The CDR3: CASSLDVGGHYNEQFF. The DNA of the CDR3 is TGTGCCAGCAGCTTAGATGTCGGGGGCCACTACAATGAGCAGTTCTTC.